This TCR beta chain originates from a study of T-cell memory formation after mild COVID-19. Across the whole study: Clustering of TCRs was largely donor specific.

Overall study findings and caveats: A balance of CD4 and CD8 characterized clones contracting day 15 to 85, whereas later expanders leaned CD4+. CD4+ contracting clones were found mainly in CM and EM, and CD8+ ones in EMRA. Some responding clones appeared in pre-infection memory, suggesting cross-reactive memory joined.

V shed 1 base and J shed 8 bases, with 11 bases lying between them. The CDR3 is 13 residues long. CDR1 and CDR2 from the germline V gene are LGHDT and YNNKEL (reference sequence). This clonotype appeared a few times. The antigen is unknown. TCRdb fed the 5' RACE reads into MiXCR, producing one record per CDR3 protein. The sample shows about 190,000 distinct CDR3 sequences, about 18% of them seen only once. The sample was PBMCs or a T cell subset sorted from them (not recorded which). V gene TRBV3-1 combines with J gene TRBJ1-2; the D gene is possibly TRBD1 (5 bases). The origin of this receptor is an adult woman who had mild COVID-19 (a few samples of this study predate the infection). Cell type and time point are not known. Here the CDR3 DNA reads TGTGCCAGCAGCCAAGTGGGAGGGGAAGGCTACACCTTC. Translation: CASSQVGGEGYTF.